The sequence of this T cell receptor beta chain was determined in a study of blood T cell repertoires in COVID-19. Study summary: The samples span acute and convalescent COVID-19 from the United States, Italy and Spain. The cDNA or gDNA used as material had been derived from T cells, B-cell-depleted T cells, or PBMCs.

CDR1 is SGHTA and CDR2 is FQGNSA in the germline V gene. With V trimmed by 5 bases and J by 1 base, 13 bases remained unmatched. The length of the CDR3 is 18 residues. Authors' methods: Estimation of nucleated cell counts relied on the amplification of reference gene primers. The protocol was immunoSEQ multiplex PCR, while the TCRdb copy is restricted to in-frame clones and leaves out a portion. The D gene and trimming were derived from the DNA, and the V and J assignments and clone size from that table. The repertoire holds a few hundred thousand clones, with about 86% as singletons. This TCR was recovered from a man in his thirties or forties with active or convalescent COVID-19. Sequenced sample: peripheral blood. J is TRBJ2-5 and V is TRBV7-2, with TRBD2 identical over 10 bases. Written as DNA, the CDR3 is TGTGCCAGCAGCCCCCTAAGGCTAGCGGGGGCCTTCCAAGAGACCCAGTACTTC. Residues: CASSPLRLAGAFQETQYF.